This T cell receptor (beta chain) was captured by sequencing in a study of shared clonotypes between healthy human individuals. Only in-frame clones appear in the TCRdb table, and some are missing; sequencing was by immunoSEQ multiplex PCR. The sample holds over a million clones, about 75% seen once. CDR1 is SGHAT and CDR2 is FQNNGV in the germline V gene. This CDR3 is built from 15 residues. V dropped 5 bases and J dropped 1 base, with 11 bases sitting between them. The TCR originated in a man aged 18 to 30 in good health. This chain uses TRBV11-2 with TRBJ2-2; tentative D call: TRBD2 (7 bases). Sequencing was carried out using memory CD4+ T cells sorted from blood. Stated subset: CD45RA-negative fraction. Here the CDR3 DNA reads TGTGCCAGCAGCCCGGGGGGCAGGAACACCGGGGAGCTGTTTTTT. Its translation: CASSPGGRNTGELFF. Complete variable domain (other parts from reference TRBV11-2 and TRBJ2-2): EAGVAQSPRYKIIEKRQSVAFWCNPISGHATLYWYQQILGQGPKLLIQFQNNGVVDDSQLPKDRFSAERLKGVDSTLKIQPAKLEDSAVYLCASSPGGRNTGELFFGEGSRLTVL.